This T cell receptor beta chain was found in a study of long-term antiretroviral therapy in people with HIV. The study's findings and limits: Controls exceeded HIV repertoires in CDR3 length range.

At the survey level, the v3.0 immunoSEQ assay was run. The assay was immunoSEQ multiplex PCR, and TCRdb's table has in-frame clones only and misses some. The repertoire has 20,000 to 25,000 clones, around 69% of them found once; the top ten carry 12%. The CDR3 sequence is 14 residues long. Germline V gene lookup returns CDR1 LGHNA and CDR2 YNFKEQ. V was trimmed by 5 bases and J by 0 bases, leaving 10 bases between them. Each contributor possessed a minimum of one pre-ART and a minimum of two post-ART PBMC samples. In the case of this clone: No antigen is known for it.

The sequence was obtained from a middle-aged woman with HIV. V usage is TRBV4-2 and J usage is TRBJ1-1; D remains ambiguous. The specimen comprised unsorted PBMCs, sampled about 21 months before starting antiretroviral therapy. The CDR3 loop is CASSVQTLNTEAFF. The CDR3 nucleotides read TGTGCCAGCAGCGTACAGACATTGAACACTGAAGCTTTCTTT.